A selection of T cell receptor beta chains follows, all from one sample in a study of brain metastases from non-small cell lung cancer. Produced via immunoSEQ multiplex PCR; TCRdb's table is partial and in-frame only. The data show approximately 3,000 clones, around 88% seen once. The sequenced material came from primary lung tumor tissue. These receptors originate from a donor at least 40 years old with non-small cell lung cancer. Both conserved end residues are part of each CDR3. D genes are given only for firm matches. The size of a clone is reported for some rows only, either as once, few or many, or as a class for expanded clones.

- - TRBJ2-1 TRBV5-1 TGCGCCAGCAGCTTGGCCGGAAGGGGCGGTGAGCAGTTCTTC CASSLAGRGGEQFF
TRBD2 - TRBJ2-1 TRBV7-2 TGTGCCAGCAGCTTAGACGCTAGCGGGAAACGGTTCTTC CASSLDASGKRFF
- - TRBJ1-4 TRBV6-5 TGTGCCAGCCAACCGGCGAGGGCCAATGAAAAACTGTTTTTT CASQPARANEKLFF
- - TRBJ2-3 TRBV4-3 TGCGCCAGCAGCCAAGTAGGAGCAGATACGCAGTATTTT CASSQVGADTQYF
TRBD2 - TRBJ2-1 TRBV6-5 TGTGCCAGCAGACCCGAATTGACTAGCGTAGAGCAGTTCTTC CASRPELTSVEQFF
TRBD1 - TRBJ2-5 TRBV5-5 TGTGCCAGCAGCTTACAGGGGGAAGGTAGGGAGACCCAGTACTTC CASSLQGEGRETQYF
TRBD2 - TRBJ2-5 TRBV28 TGTGCCAGCATAAGTGGTAGCGGGAGTAGGGAGACCCAGTACTTC CASISGSGSRETQYF
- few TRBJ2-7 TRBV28 TGTGCCAGCGTGGGGACACCCTACGAGCAGTACTTC CASVGTPYEQYF
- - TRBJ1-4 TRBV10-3 TGTGCCATCAGTGAGTCGACTCTCTTGCGTCCGGCAACTAATGAAAAACTGTTTTTT CAISESTLLRPATNEKLFF
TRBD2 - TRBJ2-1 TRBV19 TGTGCCAGTAATCCCTCCCGCGGGAGTGGGGCTAATGAGCAGTTCTTC CASNPSRGSGANEQFF
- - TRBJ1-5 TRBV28 TGTGCCAGCAGCTCCCCCGCGGGCCCGCGACAAGCCCAGCATTTT CASSSPAGPRQAQHF
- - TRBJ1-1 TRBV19 TGTGCCAGTAGTATCGGACGTAAGGACACTGAAGCTTTCTTT CASSIGRKDTEAFF
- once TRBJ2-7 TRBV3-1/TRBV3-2 TGTGCCAGCAGCCAAGACGCACAGGGCTACGAGCAGTACTTC CASSQDAQGYEQYF
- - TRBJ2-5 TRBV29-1 TGCAGCGTACCGCGGGCCACCACGGAAGAGACCCAGTACTTC CSVPRATTEETQYF
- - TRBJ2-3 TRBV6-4 TGTGCCAGCAGTGACAGGGGGGAACCCACAGATACGCAGTATTTT CASSDRGEPTDTQYF
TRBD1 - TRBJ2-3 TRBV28 TGTGCCAGCAGGCCAGGGGGCGTCGGCACAGATACGCAGTATTTT CASRPGGVGTDTQYF
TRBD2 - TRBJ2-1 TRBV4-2 TGTGCCAGCAGCCAAGGAGGACTAGCGGACGTCAATGAGCAGTTCTTC CASSQGGLADVNEQFF
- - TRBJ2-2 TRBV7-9 TGTGCCTTTTGGACAGAACCGACCGGGGAGCTATTTTTT CAFWTEPTGELFF
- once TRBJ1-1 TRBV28 TGTGCCAGCAGTTACCCGGGACAATCGTCTGCTGAAGCTTTCTTT CASSYPGQSSAEAFF
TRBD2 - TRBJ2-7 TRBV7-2 TGTGCCAGCAGCGTCAGCGGGAGTCAGTACGAGCAGTACTTC CASSVSGSQYEQYF
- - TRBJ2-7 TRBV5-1 TGCGCCAGCAGCTCTTTGACAGGTTCCTACGAGCAGTACTTC CASSSLTGSYEQYF
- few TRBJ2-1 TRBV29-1 TGCAGCGTTGGGAGGGTGGGTGCGGAGTCCTACAATGAGCAGTTCTTC CSVGRVGAESYNEQFF
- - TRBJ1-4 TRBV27 TGTGCCAGCAACTCGAGAGAAAAACTGTTTTTT CASNSREKLFF
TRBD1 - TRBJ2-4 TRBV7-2 TGTGCCAGCAGCTTAGTCGCCCCAGGGGGCGCCCCGGCCAAAAACATTCAGTACTTC CASSLVAPGGAPAKNIQYF
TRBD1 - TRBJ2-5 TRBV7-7 TGTGCCAGCAGCTTAGGGACAGGGGAACAAGAGACCCAATACTTC CASSLGTGEQETQYF
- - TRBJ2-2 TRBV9 TGTGCCAGCAGCGTAGATAATGGGGGCACCGGGGAGCTGTTTTTT CASSVDNGGTGELFF
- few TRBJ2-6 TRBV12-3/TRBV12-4 TGTGCCAGCCGCCTCCCGGGGGCCAACGTCCTGACTTTC CASRLPGANVLTF
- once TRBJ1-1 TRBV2 TGTGCCAGCAGTGAGGAGGCAGCCCTCGACGGTGAAGCTTTCTTT CASSEEAALDGEAFF
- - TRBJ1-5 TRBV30 TGTGCCAGAACAGGGTTCCGCAATCAGCCCCAGCATTTT CARTGFRNQPQHF
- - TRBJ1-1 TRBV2 TGTGCCAGCAACCCCTCCCAACGTGCGAACACTGAAGCTTTCTTT CASNPSQRANTEAFF
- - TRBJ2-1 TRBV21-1 TGTGCCAGCAGGTTATCAAGAACTAATGAGCAGTTCTTC CASRLSRTNEQFF
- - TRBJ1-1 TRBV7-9 TGTGCCAGCAGCTTAGGGACAGATTATGTGAACACTGAAGCTTTCTTT CASSLGTDYVNTEAFF
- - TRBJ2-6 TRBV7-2 TGTGCCAGCAGCCTATGGGACATCCTCTCTGGGGCCAACGTCCTGACTTTC CASSLWDILSGANVLTF
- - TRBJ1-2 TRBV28 TGTGCCAGCAGCCCGGACAGCCCACTAGCTAACTATGGCTACACCTTC CASSPDSPLANYGYTF
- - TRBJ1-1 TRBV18 TGTGCTAGCTCACCATTCGGGAACACTGAAGCTTTCTTT CASSPFGNTEAFF
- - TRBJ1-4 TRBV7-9 TGTGCCAGCAGCACCGCGACAGCGGGATATGAAAAACTGTTTTTT CASSTATAGYEKLFF
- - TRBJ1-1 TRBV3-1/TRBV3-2 TGTGCCAGCAGGGGGCCGAACACTGAAGCTTTCTTT CASRGPNTEAFF
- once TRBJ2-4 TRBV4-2 TGTGCCAGCAGCCAAGATGGACGTATAGCCAAAAACATTCAGTACTTC CASSQDGRIAKNIQYF
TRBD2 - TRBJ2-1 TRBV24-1 TGTGCCACCAGTGCCTATAGAGGGAGGGTATTATCGCGAAATGAGCAGTTCTTC CATSAYRGRVLSRNEQFF
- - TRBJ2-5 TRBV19 TGTGCCAGTAGTATCGACGTCCAAGAGACCCAGTACTTC CASSIDVQETQYF